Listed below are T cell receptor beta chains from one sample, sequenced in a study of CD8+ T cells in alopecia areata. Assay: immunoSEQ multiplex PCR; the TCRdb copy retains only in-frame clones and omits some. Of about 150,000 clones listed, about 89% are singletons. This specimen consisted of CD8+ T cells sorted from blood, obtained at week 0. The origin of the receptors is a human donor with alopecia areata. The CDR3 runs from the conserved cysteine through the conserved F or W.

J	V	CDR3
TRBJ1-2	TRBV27	CASSLSPPDSWGYGYTF
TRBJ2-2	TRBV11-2	CASSPRRASGELFF
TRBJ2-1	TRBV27	CASSLSGLAGGGTNEQFF
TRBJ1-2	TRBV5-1	CASSLRGSGYTF
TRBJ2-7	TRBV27	CASSPVDRVYEQYF
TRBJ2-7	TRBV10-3	CAIGVVVDGHEQYF
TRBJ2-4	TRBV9	CASSAGTFKNIQYF
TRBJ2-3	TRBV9	CASSGQALSTDTQYF
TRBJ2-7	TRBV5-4	CASSPQNRDYEQYF
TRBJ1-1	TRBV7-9	CASLMDGNTEAFF
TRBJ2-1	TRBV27	CASSPGTTSYNEQFF
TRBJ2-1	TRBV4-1	CASSQAPGGGFYNEQFF
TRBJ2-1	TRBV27	CASSFLGSGAYNEQFF
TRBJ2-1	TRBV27	CASIPLGGQGFYNEQFF
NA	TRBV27	CASSRGQGIDYEQYF
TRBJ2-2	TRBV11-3	CASSLDLGGELFF
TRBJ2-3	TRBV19	CASSITGATDTQYF
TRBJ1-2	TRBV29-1	CSVDPPGGTRRNYGYTF
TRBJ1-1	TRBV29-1	CSVEGVEAFF
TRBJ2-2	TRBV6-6	CASSSYNTGELFF
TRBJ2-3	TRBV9	CASSAGDTPRITDTQYF
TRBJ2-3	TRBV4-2	CASSQEVQAQDTQYF
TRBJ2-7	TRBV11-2	CASSLYTSGPSYEQYF
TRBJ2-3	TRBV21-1	CASSKVGGTIQSSTDTQYF
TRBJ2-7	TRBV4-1	CASSQKTGGSYEQYF
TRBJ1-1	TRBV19	CASGGAEAFF
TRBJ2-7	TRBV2	CASRGTLFYEQYF
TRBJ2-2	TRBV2	CASGGQSNTGELFF
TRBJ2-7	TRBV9	CASSRAGGYEQYF
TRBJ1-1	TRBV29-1	CSVGGTGVRNTEAFF
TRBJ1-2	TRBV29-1	CSVGEGALGYTF
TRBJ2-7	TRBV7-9	CASSPGTSEQYF
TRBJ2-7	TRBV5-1	CASSSAGFGEQYF
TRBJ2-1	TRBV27	CATEDIRAYNEQFF
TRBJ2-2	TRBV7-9	CASSSASPGTAGELFF
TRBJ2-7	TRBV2	CASIHEPGQAYEQYF
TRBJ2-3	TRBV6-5	CASSYGGADTQYF
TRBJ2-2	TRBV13	CASSLLNTGELFF
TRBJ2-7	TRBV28	CASRPTQGYEQYF
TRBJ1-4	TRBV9	CASSVDGTPANEKLFF
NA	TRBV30	CAWSEIYEQYF
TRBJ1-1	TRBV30	CAWSTGGTEAFF
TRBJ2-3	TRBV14	CASSQVTLADTDTQYF
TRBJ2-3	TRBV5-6	CASSLTGLGDTQYF
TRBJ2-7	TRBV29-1	CSARDTSSYEQYF
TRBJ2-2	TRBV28	CASSLRGISGELFF
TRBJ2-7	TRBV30	CAWSVGVSGGGATYEQYF
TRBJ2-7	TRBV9	CASSPSEIPYEQYF
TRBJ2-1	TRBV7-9	CASSPIGGVSYNEQFF
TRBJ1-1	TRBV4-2	CASSQAPENTEAFF
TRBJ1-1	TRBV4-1	CASSQDQTGGTEAFF
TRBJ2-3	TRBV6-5	CASSYSAGPTDTQYF
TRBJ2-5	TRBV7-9	CASSLDTSQETQYF
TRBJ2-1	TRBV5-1	CASSQLAGGGNEQFF
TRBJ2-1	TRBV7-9	CASSSPGLAGTYNEQFF
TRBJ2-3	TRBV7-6	CASSPQPGGTDTQYF
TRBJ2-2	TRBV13	CASSLGGNTGELFF
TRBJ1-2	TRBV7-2	CASHGGTAASYYGYTF
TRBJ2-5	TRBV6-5	CASSYGHQETQYF